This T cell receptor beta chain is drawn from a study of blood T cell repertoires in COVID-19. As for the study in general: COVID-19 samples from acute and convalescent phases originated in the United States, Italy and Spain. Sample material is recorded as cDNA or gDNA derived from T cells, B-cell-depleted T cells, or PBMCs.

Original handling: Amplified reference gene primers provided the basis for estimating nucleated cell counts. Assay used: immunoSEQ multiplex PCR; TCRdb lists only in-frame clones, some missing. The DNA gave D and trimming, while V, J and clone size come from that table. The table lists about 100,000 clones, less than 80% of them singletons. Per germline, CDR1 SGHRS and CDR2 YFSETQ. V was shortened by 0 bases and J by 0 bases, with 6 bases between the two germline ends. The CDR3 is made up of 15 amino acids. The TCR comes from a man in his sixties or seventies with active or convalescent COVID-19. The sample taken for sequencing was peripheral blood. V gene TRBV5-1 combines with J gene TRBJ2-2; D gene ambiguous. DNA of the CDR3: TGCGCCAGCAGCTTGGTTGGCTCGAACACCGGGGAGCTGTTTTTT. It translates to CASSLVGSNTGELFF.